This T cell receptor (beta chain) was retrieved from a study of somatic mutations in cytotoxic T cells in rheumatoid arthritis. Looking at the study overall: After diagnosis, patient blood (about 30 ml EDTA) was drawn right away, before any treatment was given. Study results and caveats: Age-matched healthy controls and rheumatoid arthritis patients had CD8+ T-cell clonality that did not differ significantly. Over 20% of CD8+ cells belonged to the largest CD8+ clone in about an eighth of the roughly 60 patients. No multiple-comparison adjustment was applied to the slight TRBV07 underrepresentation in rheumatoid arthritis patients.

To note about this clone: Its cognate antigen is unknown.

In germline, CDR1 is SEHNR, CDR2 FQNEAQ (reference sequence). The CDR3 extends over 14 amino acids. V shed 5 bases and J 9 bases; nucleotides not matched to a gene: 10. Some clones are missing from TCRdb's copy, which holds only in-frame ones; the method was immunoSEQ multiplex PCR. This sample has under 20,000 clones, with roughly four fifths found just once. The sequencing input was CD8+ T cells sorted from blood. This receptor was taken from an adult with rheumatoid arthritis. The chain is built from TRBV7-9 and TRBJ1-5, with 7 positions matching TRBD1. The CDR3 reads CASSPGTDPAPQHF. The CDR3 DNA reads TGTGCCAGCAGCCCAGGGACAGACCCGGCGCCCCAGCATTTT.